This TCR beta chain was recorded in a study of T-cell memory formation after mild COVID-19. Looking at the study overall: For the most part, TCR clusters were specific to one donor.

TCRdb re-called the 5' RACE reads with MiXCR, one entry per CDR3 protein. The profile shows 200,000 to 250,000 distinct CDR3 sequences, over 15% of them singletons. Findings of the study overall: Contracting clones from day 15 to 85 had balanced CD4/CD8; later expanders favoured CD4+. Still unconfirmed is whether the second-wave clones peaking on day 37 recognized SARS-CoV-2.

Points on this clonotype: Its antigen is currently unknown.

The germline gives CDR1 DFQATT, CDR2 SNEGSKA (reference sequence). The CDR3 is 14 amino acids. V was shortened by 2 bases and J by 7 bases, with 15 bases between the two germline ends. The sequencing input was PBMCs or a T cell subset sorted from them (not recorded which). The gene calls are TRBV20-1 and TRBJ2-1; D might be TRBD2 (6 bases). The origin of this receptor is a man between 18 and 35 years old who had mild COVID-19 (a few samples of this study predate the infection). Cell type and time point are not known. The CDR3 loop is CSARKAGGANEQFF. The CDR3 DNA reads TGCAGTGCTAGAAAAGCAGGCGGGGCTAATGAGCAGTTCTTC.